There are a few counts of the clone carrying this TCR beta chain. The sample comes from a study of T-cell memory formation after mild COVID-19. Trimming stripped 5 bases from V and 5 bases from J, with 12 bases between. The CDR3 extends over 13 amino acids. CDR1 is KGHDR and CDR2 is SFDVKD in the germline V gene. TCRdb reprocessed the 5' RACE reads with MiXCR, giving one entry per CDR3 protein. This sample yields about 620,000 distinct CDR3 sequences, of which approximately 19% are seen a single time; 12% belongs to the top ten. The genes are TRBV24-1 and TRBJ2-7, with D possibly TRBD1 on 5 matching bases. The sequencing sample was made of PBMCs or a T cell subset sorted from them (not recorded which). This TCR was recovered from an adult woman who had mild COVID-19 (a few samples of this study predate the infection). Cell type and time point are not known. CDR3 region: CATSGKGPDEQYF. The DNA for the CDR3 is TGTGCCACCAGTGGAAAGGGGCCCGACGAGCAGTACTTC.